The present T cell receptor (beta chain) was sequenced within a study of T cells in Graves' hyperthyroidism and ophthalmopathy. Amplification yielded TCR beta CDR3 regions, with RNA transcripts as the source. A first-round RT-PCR of the TCR CDR3 used the HTBI primer set. In TCRdb, the multiplex PCR reads were re-called with MiXCR into one record per CDR3 protein. The table has hundreds of thousands of distinct CDR3 sequences, approximately 14% seen once. With 3 bases clipped from V and 7 bases from J, the junction kept 4 bases outside the gene matches. The CDR3 is 14 residues long. Per germline, CDR1 SGHTA and CDR2 FQGTGA. This clonotype was observed at least ten times.

The TCR comes from a woman aged 30 to 39 with Graves' hyperthyroidism that later progressed to Graves' ophthalmopathy. The sample was blood. V is TRBV7-3 and J is TRBJ1-2, with 11 bases aligning to TRBD1. As DNA, the CDR3 is TGTGCCAGCAGCTTCGGACAGGGGGCAAGTGGCTACACCTTC. This sequence encodes CASSFGQGASGYTF.